This T cell receptor beta chain was captured in a study of cytomegalovirus exposure and HLA in healthy donors. Findings and limits, study-wide: Donors belonging to an Asian-associated ancestry cluster reportedly showed fewer N-insertions in productive TCRs than the roughly 670-donor mean, according to what a later analysis found.

This clone has only a few counts. Its antigen is not identified. The PCR employed 60 Vbeta primers together with 13 Jbeta primers. TCRdb keeps only in-frame clones here, not all; method: immunoSEQ multiplex PCR. The sample contains about 94,000 clones, around 80% of which appear only once. The CDR3 sequence is 18 residues long. Germline CDR1 reads SGHAT; CDR2 reads FQNNGV. Germline trimming cut 1 base from V and 7 bases from J; bases unmatched to any gene: 15. The TCR was taken from a woman in her sixties or seventies in good health and CMV-seronegative. This chain joins TRBV11-2 and TRBJ2-5; 10 bases are shared with TRBD2. The sample comprised PBMCs. The CDR3 DNA follows: TGTGCCAGCAGCTTAGCGCCGGCTAGCGGGGGTATGGGAGGGACCCAGTACTTC. This translates into CASSLAPASGGMGGTQYF.